The present entry profiles one T cell receptor (beta chain) with its context. Antigen: not known. These data are taken from a study of T cell responses to AZD1222 COVID-19 vaccine. Study-wide results and limits: Reports indicate that nearly half of spike-specific TCRs are directed at unmutated variant regions.

Profiling relied on immunoSEQ multiplex PCR, and the TCRdb table lists in-frame clones only, not all of them. Of about 160,000 clones in the sample, around 90% were seen once. Germline CDR1 SGHDT, CDR2 YYEEEE. With V trimmed by 0 bases and J by 6 bases, 9 bases remained unmatched. The CDR3 contains 15 residues. This clonotype was sampled from an adult in good health. The chain links TRBV5-6 to TRBJ2-7; 7 bases match TRBD2. The starting material was peripheral blood, obtained on day 0 of AZD1222 vaccination. The CDR3 nucleotides are TGTGCCAGCAGCTTGGCCAGTCTCTCTAGCGGCGAGCAGTACTTC. Translated, it gives CASSLASLSSGEQYF.